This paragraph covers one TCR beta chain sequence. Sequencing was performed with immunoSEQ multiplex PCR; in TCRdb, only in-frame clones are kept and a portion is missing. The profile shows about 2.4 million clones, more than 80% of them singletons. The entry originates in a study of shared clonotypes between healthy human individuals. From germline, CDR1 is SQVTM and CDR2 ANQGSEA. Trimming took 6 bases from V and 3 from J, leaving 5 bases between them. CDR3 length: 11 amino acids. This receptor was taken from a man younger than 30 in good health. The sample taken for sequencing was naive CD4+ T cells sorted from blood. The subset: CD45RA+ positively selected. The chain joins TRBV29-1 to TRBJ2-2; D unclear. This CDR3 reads CSVRYTGELFF. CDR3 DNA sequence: TGCAGCGTCCGCTACACCGGGGAGCTGTTTTTT.